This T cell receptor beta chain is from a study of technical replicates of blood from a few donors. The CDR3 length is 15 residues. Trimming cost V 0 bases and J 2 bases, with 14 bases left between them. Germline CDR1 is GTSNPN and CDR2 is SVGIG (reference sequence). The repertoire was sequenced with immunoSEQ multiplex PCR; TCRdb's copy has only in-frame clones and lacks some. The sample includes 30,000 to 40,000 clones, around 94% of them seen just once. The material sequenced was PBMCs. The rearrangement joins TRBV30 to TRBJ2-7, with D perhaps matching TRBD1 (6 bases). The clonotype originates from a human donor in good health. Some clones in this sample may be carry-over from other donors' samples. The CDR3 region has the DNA TGTGCCTGGAGTGTAAATACGGGACAAACCTACGAGCAGTACTTC. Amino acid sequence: CAWSVNTGQTYEQYF.